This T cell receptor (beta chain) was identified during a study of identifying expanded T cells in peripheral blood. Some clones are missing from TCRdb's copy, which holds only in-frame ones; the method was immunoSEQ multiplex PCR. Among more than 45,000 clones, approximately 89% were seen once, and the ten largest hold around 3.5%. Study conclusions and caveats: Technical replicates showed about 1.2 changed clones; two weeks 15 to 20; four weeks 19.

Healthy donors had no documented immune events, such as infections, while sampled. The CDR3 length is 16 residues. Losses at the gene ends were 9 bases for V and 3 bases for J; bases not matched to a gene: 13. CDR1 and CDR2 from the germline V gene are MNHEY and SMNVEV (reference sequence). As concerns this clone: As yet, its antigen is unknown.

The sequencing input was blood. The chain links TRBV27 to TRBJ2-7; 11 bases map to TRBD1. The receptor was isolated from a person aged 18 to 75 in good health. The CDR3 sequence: CASSQTGTGGFYEQYF. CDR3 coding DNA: TGTGCCAGTAGCCAAACCGGGACAGGGGGTTTCTACGAGCAGTACTTC.